This entry lists 13 T cell receptor beta chains sequenced from one sample in a study of radiotherapy plus CTLA-4 blockade in lung cancer. Clones were read by immunoSEQ multiplex PCR, and TCRdb kept only the in-frame ones, dropping some. The top ten clones hold approximately 3.4% of a sample with about 48,000 clones, around 83% of them seen once. Sequenced here: peripheral blood, sampled from a patient treated with radiotherapy plus ipilimumab. The origin of the receptors is a human donor with non-small cell lung cancer who had stable disease on radiotherapy plus ipilimumab.

This sequence joins TRBV30 and TRBJ1-1; TRBD1 might be the D (5 bases). This CDR3 has 13 amino acids. Deletions cut 0 bases from V and 5 bases from J, with 10 bases between. Per germline, CDR1 GTSNPN and CDR2 SVGIG (reference sequence). The CDR3 bases are TGTGCCTGGAGTGTAATGGGGGGAACTGAAGCTTTCTTT. This sequence encodes CAWSVMGGTEAFF.

The chain is built from TRBV5-4 and TRBJ2-4; TRBD1 aligns across 12 bases. The CDR3 runs 15 residues. CDR1 SGHNT and CDR2 YYREEE come from the germline V gene (reference sequence). Trimming took 0 bases from V and 7 from J; bases not matched to a gene: 2. CDR3 DNA: TGTGCCAGCAGCTTGGTGGGACAGGGGGCGAACATTCAGTACTTC. Amino acid sequence: CASSLVGQGANIQYF.

This clone was counted a single time. One base separates it from a far larger clone, so it is likely a read error. Different DNA sequences within this sample yield the same CDR3. The J gene is TRBJ2-3, the V gene TRBV4-3, with D perhaps matching TRBD1 (5 bases). The CDR3 totals 17 residues. V was pared by 3 bases and J by 2 bases, with 18 bases between. In germline, CDR1 is LGHNA, CDR2 YSLEER. The CDR3 is CASSQGGPGQPTDTQYF. The CDR3 DNA is TGCGCCAGCAGCCAGGGTGGCCCCGGACAACCCACAGATACGCAGTATTTT.

V gene TRBV5-1 combines with J gene TRBJ2-3; 7 bases line up with TRBD2. This CDR3 spans 14 amino acids. Germline loops: CDR1 SGHRS, CDR2 YFSETQ. V was clipped by 7 bases and J by 4 bases; unmatched bases: 9. The CDR3 bases are TGCGCCAGCGCCTTGATCGGGAGGTCAGATACGCAGTATTTT. Encoded protein: CASALIGRSDTQYF.

This sequence joins TRBV9 and TRBJ2-3; TRBD1 matches at 7 bases. The V segment lost 0 bases and the J segment 3 bases; nucleotides outside the gene matches: 10. CDR1 SGDLS and CDR2 YYNGEE come from the germline V gene. This CDR3 has 17 residues. CDR3 coding DNA: TGTGCCAGCAGCGTAGATTCGGGCACAGGGGCGACAGATACGCAGTATTTT. Residues: CASSVDSGTGATDTQYF.

This clone was picked up one time. The chain links TRBV28 to TRBJ1-1, with a possible D match to TRBD1 (6 bases). Germline CDR1 is MDHEN and CDR2 is SYDVKM. There are 14 residues in the CDR3. The V end was cut by 2 bases, the J end by 5 bases, with 12 bases between. For the CDR3, the DNA is TGTGCCAGCAGTTTAGCTACAGGGTTGACTGAAGCTTTCTTT. Protein product: CASSLATGLTEAFF.

This clone appeared once. This chain links TRBV13 with TRBJ2-2, with D tentatively TRBD2 (6 bases). CDR3 length equals 14 residues. V lost 4 bases and J 5 bases, leaving 11 bases between the germline ends. CDR1 and CDR2 from the germline V gene are PRHDT and FYEKMQ (reference sequence). CDR3 sequence (DNA): TGTGCCAGCAGCTCGGGACGGGGGACCGGGGAGCTGTTTTTT. Translated, it gives CASSSGRGTGELFF.

The V call is TRBV5-6, the J call TRBJ1-1, with TRBD1 identical over 11 bases. The CDR3 has 16 amino acids. V gave up 2 bases and J gave up 2 bases; unmatched junction bases: 5. CDR1 and CDR2 (germline): SGHDT, YYEEEE. The DNA for the CDR3 is TGTGCCAGCAGCTTAAGGACAGGGGGCTATAACACTGAAGCTTTCTTT. Its translation is CASSLRTGGYNTEAFF.

The genes are TRBV4-2 and TRBJ2-3; D gene uncertain. CDR1 is LGHNA, CDR2 YNFKEQ, per germline. V lost 0 bases and J lost 4, with 11 bases in between. This CDR3 comprises 15 residues. CDR3 residues: CASSQDPVYADTQYF. The CDR3 coding sequence is TGTGCCAGCAGCCAAGATCCGGTCTACGCAGATACGCAGTATTTT.

The V gene is TRBV19, the J gene TRBJ2-5; no firm D call. Germline V gene sequence: CDR1 LNHDA, CDR2 SQIVND (reference sequence). There are 15 residues in the CDR3. Trimming removed 0 bases at V and 1 base at J, with 9 bases between. DNA of the CDR3: TGTGCCAGTAGTATAGATTCGGGTTCCCAAGAGACCCAGTACTTC. Amino acids: CASSIDSGSQETQYF.

The J gene is TRBJ1-2, the V gene TRBV5-1; D might be TRBD1 (6 bases). CDR1 SGHRS and CDR2 YFSETQ come from the germline V gene. The V end was cut by 4 bases, the J end by 1 base, with 8 bases between. The CDR3 has 13 residues. CDR3 in amino acids: CASSAQGNYGYTF. The CDR3 DNA reads as TGCGCCAGCAGCGCACAGGGTAACTATGGCTACACCTTC.

This sequence joins TRBV7-2 and TRBJ2-5; D perhaps matches TRBD1 (5 bases). Germline V gene data show CDR1 as SGHTA and CDR2 as FQGNSA. V lost 5 bases to trimming and J lost 0 bases, with 10 bases between them. The CDR3 spans 14 residues. The DNA for the CDR3 is TGTGCCAGCAGCCCTGACAGATACCAAGAGACCCAGTACTTC. Its protein is CASSPDRYQETQYF.

This chain joins TRBV28 and TRBJ1-2; 12 bases match TRBD1. Germline V CDR1 and CDR2: MDHEN, SYDVKM. CDR3 length: 16 amino acids. V was pared by 4 bases and J by 4 bases, with 7 bases of the junction left unmatched. The CDR3 region has the DNA TGTGCCAGCAGTTACGGGACAGGGGGCGCTATCTATGGCTACACCTTC. Its protein product is CASSYGTGGAIYGYTF.